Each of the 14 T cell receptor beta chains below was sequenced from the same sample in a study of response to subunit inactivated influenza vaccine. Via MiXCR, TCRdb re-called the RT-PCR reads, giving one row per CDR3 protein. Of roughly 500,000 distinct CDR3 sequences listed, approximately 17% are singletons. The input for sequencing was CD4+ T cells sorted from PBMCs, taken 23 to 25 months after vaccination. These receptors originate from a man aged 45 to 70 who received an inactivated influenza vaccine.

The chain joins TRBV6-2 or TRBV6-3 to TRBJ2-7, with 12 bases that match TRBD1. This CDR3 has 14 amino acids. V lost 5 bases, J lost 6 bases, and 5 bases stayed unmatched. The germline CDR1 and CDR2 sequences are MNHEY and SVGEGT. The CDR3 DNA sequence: TGTGCCAGCAGTGCCGGGACAGGGGGCAGCGAGCAGTACTTC. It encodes CASSAGTGGSEQYF.

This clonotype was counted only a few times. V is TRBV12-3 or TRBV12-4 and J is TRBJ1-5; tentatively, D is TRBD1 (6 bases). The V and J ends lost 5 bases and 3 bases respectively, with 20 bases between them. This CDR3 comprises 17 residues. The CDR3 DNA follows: TGTGCCAGCAGTGCGAAAACAGGGACCCCCAACAATCAGCCCCAGCATTTT. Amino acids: CASSAKTGTPNNQPQHF.

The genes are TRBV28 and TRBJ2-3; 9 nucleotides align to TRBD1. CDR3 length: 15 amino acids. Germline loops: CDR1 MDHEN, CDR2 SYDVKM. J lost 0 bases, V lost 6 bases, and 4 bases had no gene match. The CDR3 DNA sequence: TGTGCCAGCAGCCACGGGACAGGGAGCACAGATACGCAGTATTTT. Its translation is CASSHGTGSTDTQYF.

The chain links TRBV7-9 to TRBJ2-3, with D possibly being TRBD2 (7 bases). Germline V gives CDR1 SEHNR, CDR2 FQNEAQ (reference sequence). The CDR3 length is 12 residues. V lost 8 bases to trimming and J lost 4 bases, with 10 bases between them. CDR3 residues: CASQGGADTQYF. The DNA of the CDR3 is TGTGCCAGCCAAGGGGGGGCAGATACGCAGTATTTT.

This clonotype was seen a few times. Here the CDR3 reads CASSRGFEGSTEAFF. The CDR3 coding sequence is TGCGCCAGCAGCCGAGGATTCGAGGGAAGCACTGAAGCTTTCTTT. The V and J genes are TRBV4-3 and TRBJ1-1; the D is unclear. Looked up from germline, CDR1 is LGHNA and CDR2 is YSLEER. The V and J ends lost 4 bases and 4 bases respectively, with 16 bases between them. The CDR3 sequence is 15 residues long.

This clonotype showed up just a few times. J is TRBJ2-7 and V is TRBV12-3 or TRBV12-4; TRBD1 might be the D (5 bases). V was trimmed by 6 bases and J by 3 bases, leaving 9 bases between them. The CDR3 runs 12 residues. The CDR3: CASSPQDYEQYF. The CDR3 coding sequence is TGTGCCAGCAGCCCACAGGACTACGAGCAGTACTTC.

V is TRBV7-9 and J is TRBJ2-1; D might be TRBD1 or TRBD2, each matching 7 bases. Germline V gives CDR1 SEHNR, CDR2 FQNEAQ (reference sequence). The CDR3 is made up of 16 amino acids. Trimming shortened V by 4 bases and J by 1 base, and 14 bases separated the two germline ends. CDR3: CASSSSRGGSYNEQFF. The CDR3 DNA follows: TGTGCCAGCAGCTCCAGCAGGGGGGGTTCCTACAATGAGCAGTTCTTC.

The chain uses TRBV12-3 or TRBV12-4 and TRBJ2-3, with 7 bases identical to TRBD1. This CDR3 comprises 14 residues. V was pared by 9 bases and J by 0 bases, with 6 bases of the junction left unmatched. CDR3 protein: CASRQGPSTDTQYF. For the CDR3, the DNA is TGTGCCAGTCGACAGGGCCCTAGCACAGATACGCAGTATTTT.

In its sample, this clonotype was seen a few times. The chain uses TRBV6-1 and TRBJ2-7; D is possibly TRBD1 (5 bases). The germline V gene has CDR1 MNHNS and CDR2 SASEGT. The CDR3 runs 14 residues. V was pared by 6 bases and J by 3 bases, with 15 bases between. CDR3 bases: TGTGCCAGCAGACCAGGGAACCCGATCTACGAGCAGTACTTC. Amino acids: CASRPGNPIYEQYF.

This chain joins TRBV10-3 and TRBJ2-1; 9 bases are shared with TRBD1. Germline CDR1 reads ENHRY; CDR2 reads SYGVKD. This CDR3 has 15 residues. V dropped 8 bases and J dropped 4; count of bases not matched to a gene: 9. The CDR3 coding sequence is TGTGCCATCGAGGAACCGGGACAGGGATACAATGAGCAGTTCTTC. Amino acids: CAIEEPGQGYNEQFF.

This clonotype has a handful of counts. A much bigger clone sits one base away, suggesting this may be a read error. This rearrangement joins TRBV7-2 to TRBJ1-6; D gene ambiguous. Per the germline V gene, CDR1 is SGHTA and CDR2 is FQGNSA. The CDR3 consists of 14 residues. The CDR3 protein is CARSLGAVGSPLHF. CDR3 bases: TGTGCCCGCAGCTTGGGCGCAGTAGGATCACCCCTCCACTTT.

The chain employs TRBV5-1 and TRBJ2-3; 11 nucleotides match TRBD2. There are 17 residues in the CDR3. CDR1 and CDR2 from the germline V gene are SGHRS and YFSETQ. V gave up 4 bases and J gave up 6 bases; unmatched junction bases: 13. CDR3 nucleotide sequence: TGCGCCAGCAGCCTACAGGGGACTAGCGGCCGGTTGGATACGCAGTATTTT. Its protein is CASSLQGTSGRLDTQYF.

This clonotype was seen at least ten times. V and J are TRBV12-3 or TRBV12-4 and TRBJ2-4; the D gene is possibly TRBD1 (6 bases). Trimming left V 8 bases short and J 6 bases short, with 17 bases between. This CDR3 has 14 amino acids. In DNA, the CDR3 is TGTGCCAGCGGAAGCCTGGGACACCTAAACATTCAGTACTTC. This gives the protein CASGSLGHLNIQYF.

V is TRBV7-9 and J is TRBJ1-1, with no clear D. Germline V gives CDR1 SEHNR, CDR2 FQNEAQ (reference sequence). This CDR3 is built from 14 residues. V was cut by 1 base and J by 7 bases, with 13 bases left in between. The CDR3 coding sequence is TGTGCCAGCAGCTTAGAAGGATTAGGAGGTGAAGCTTTCTTT. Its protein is CASSLEGLGGEAFF.